This T cell receptor beta chain was found in a study of post-analysis software for immune sequencing data. Background on the study: Recorded disease courses covered relapsing-remitting, secondary progressive and progressive-relapsing multiple sclerosis. Some patients had no subtype annotation. Whole-study findings and limits: Controls had significantly higher normalized Chao1 diversity than multiple sclerosis patients. There were a handful of TRBV segments more frequent in patients than controls, and TRBV5-6, TRBV5-1 and TRBV20-1 were among them.

As to this clonotype: Its antigen is unknown. At one of its ends the junction is not consistent with the germline gene, which may arise from a read error.

Unique molecular identifiers featured in each of the TCR beta cDNA libraries. TCRdb analysed the PCR reads with MiXCR anew, one entry per CDR3 protein. Of roughly 200,000 distinct CDR3 sequences in the sample, 29% are singletons; the top ten hold about 3.4%. This CDR3 is built from 13 residues. CDR1 SGHDT and CDR2 YYEEEE come from the germline V gene. This chain connects TRBV5-6 to TRBJ2-5; D could derive from TRBD1 or TRBD2 (5 bases each). The sequenced material came from blood. The receptor was isolated from a girl under 18 with multiple sclerosis. The CDR3 region is CTSSLTGAETQYF. The CDR3 bases are TGTACCAGCAGCTTGACCGGGGCCGAGACCCAGTACTTC.